Below are 16 T cell receptor beta chains sequenced from a single sample in a study of Ad26.COV2.S vaccination and SARS-CoV-2 variants. The table came from immunoSEQ multiplex PCR; TCRdb's copy has only in-frame clones and leaves some out. Among hundreds of thousands of clones, less than 90% were seen once, and the ten largest hold 6.4%. Treatment specified: 19 received Ad26.COV2.S at low or high dose, single or two shots; 5 received placebo; per-sample allocation not given. The investigators took samples on day 63 after the first vaccine or placebo injection. Specimen: peripheral blood, collected in a trial of Ad26.COV2.S vaccine versus placebo. These receptors were collected from a person between 18 and 65 years old who received the Ad26.COV2.S COVID-19 vaccine or a placebo.

The chain uses TRBV6-4 and TRBJ1-6; 9 bases align to TRBD1. With V trimmed by 6 bases and J by 11 bases, 11 bases remained unmatched. There are 15 residues in the CDR3. In germline, CDR1 is MRHNA, CDR2 SNTAGT. CDR3 loop: CASSQLGTGMAPLHF. DNA of the CDR3: TGTGCCAGCAGCCAACTTGGGACAGGGATGGCACCCCTCCACTTT.

The chain couples TRBV6-2 or TRBV6-3 to TRBJ1-1, with D possibly matching TRBD1 (6 bases). Germline V gives CDR1 MNHEY, CDR2 SVGEGT. With 5 bases removed from V and 4 bases from J, the gap between germline ends came to 11 bases. The CDR3 is made up of 13 amino acids. CDR3 sequence (DNA): TGTGCCAGCAGTCACGGGGGGCGCACTGAAGCTTTCTTT. It encodes CASSHGGRTEAFF.

This sequence joins TRBV5-4 and TRBJ2-7, with 8 bases aligning to TRBD1. The CDR3 runs 13 residues. CDR1 is SGHNT and CDR2 is YYREEE in the germline V gene (reference sequence). With V trimmed by 6 bases and J by 5 bases, 7 bases remained unmatched. CDR3 amino acids: CASNDRGGHEQYF. In nucleotides, the CDR3 is TGTGCCAGCAACGACAGGGGCGGCCACGAGCAGTACTTC.

The chain is built from TRBV11-3 and TRBJ2-3, with 7 bases lining up with TRBD2. Per the germline V gene, CDR1 is SGHNT and CDR2 is YENEEA. V dropped 3 bases and J dropped 0; count of bases not matched to a gene: 3. This CDR3 has 15 amino acids. The CDR3 DNA sequence: TGTGCCAGCAGCTTGTCCGGGGGGAGCACAGATACGCAGTATTTT. Translating gives CASSLSGGSTDTQYF.

This clone was observed a handful of times. The rearrangement uses TRBV7-9 and TRBJ1-2; D possibly corresponds to TRBD1 (5 bases). This CDR3 has 13 amino acids. Germline values: CDR1 SEHNR, CDR2 FQNEAQ (reference sequence). V was clipped by 7 bases and J by 4 bases, with 13 bases between them. The CDR3 is CASNRQLGYGYTF. CDR3 coding DNA: TGTGCCAGCAACCGACAGTTGGGCTATGGCTACACCTTC. The complete variable domain, with remaining parts taken from reference TRBV7-9 and TRBJ1-2, reads DTGVSQNPRHKITKRGQNVTFRCDPISEHNRLYWYRQTLGQGPEFLTYFQNEAQLEKSRLLSDRFSAERPKGSFSTLEIQRTEQGDSAMYLCASNRQLGYGYTFGSGTRLTVV.

The chain is built from TRBV9 and TRBJ1-6; 10 positions agree with TRBD1. Unmatched junction bases numbered 0, after V lost 0 bases and J lost 6 bases. The CDR3 runs to 15 residues. CDR1 SGDLS and CDR2 YYNGEE come from the germline V gene. CDR3 sequence: CASSVGTGGNSPLHF. DNA for the CDR3: TGTGCCAGCAGCGTAGGGACAGGGGGTAATTCACCCCTCCACTTT.

This chain links TRBV9 with TRBJ2-6, with D perhaps TRBD1 (6 bases). Per germline, CDR1 SGDLS and CDR2 YYNGEE. Trimming cost V 1 base and J 0 bases, with 11 bases left between them. This CDR3 comprises 17 residues. The CDR3 coding sequence is TGTGCCAGCAGCGTAAGGGACATACACTCTGGGGCCAACGTCCTGACTTTC. Amino acid sequence: CASSVRDIHSGANVLTF.

The CDR3 loop reads CSASESSGSRTGELFF. The CDR3 DNA reads TGCAGTGCTAGTGAATCTAGCGGGAGTAGGACCGGGGAGCTGTTTTTT. This chain connects TRBV20-1 to TRBJ2-2; the match to TRBD2 covers 10 bases. Germline assignment: CDR1 DFQATT and CDR2 SNEGSKA (reference sequence). V trimming: 3 bases; J trimming: 5 bases; junction bases outside the gene matches: 9. The CDR3 extends over 16 amino acids.

This rearrangement joins TRBV27 to TRBJ2-4; D not resolved. CDR3 length: 16 residues. V was trimmed by 2 bases and J by 3 bases, leaving 14 bases between them. Germline V CDR1 and CDR2: MNHEY, SMNVEV (reference sequence). The CDR3 loop is CASSLGMGLDKNIQYF. The CDR3 DNA is TGTGCCAGCAGTTTAGGGATGGGTTTAGACAAAAACATTCAGTACTTC.

This chain uses TRBV4-1 with TRBJ2-7, with TRBD2 as a possible D gene (5 bases). CDR3 length equals 17 residues. The germline V gene has CDR1 MGHRA and CDR2 YSYEKL. Trimming shortened V by 1 base and J by 4 bases, and 20 bases separated the two germline ends. The chain's CDR3 is CASSQGRSPASLYEQYF. Written as DNA, the CDR3 is TGCGCCAGCAGCCAAGGGAGGTCCCCTGCTAGCTTATACGAGCAGTACTTC.

The V and J genes are TRBV9 and TRBJ2-5, with 7 nucleotides matching TRBD1. Germline CDR1 and CDR2: SGDLS and YYNGEE. V was pared by 0 bases and J by 1 base, with 9 bases of the junction left unmatched. CDR3 length: 17 amino acids. The CDR3 here is CASSVGIGAGGQETQYF. For the CDR3, the DNA is TGTGCCAGCAGCGTAGGAATCGGGGCAGGGGGCCAAGAGACCCAGTACTTC.

V is TRBV19 and J is TRBJ2-7; possibly TRBD1 for D (5 bases). Germline V gene data show CDR1 as LNHDA and CDR2 as SQIVND (reference sequence). There are 17 residues in the CDR3. Trimming shortened V by 3 bases and J by 6 bases, and 24 bases separated the two germline ends. The CDR3 reads CASSIRPVGRVEGEQYF. CDR3 nucleotide sequence: TGTGCCAGTAGTATTCGGCCTGTTGGCAGGGTGGAAGGCGAGCAGTACTTC. Complete variable domain (other parts from reference TRBV19 and TRBJ2-7): DGGITQSPKYLFRKEGQNVTLSCEQNLNHDAMYWYRQDPGQGLRLIYYSQIVNDFQKGDIAEGYSVSREKKESFPLTVTSAQKNPTAFYLCASSIRPVGRVEGEQYFGPGTRLTVT.

The chain joins TRBV24-1 to TRBJ2-1; D is possibly TRBD2 (5 bases). V dropped 9 bases and J dropped 4 bases, with 18 bases sitting between them. CDR1 and CDR2 (germline): KGHDR, SFDVKD. The CDR3 covers 15 residues. The CDR3 coding sequence is TGTGCCACCCGGTTTTTACCTGGAGGATACAATGAGCAGTTCTTC. Residues: CATRFLPGGYNEQFF.

The chain employs TRBV5-4 and TRBJ1-4, with 9 bases fitting TRBD1. Trimming cost V 4 bases and J 6 bases; bases outside gene matches: 4. This CDR3 is built from 14 residues. Germline loops: CDR1 SGHNT, CDR2 YYREEE (reference sequence). The CDR3 region is CASSLRTGDEKLFF. In DNA, the CDR3 is TGTGCCAGCAGCCTGAGGACAGGGGATGAAAAACTGTTTTTT.

This chain connects TRBV10-3 to TRBJ1-2; 10 positions match TRBD1. Germline loops: CDR1 ENHRY, CDR2 SYGVKD. The CDR3 has 12 residues. The junction had 1 base not matched to a gene; V was cut back by 8 bases and J by 4 bases. The CDR3 loop is CAIGTGVYGYTF. Here the CDR3 DNA reads TGTGCCATCGGGACAGGGGTCTATGGCTACACCTTC.

This rearrangement joins TRBV11-2 to TRBJ2-1, with D unclear. V was clipped by 2 bases and J by 8 bases, with 4 bases between them. Germline-derived CDR1 and CDR2 are SGHAT and FQNNGV. The CDR3 is made up of 11 amino acids. The CDR3 loop is CASSLIYEQFF. As DNA, the CDR3 is TGTGCCAGCAGCTTAATCTATGAGCAGTTCTTC.